This note documents a single TCR beta chain sequence. The target of this receptor is not known. Base qualities are not recorded, but no much larger clone differs from it by a single base. Healthy HIV-negative adults with no recently reported acute infections or vaccinations were included as donors. Every donor was a Caucasian adult residing in Nashville, Tennessee, USA. Magnetic negative selection was used to enrich CD4+ T cells, after which naive cells were positively selected on CD45RA and the negative fraction became the memory subset. Blood was collected by leukapheresis, and PBMCs were isolated by Ficoll-Histopaque density gradient centrifugation and then cryopreserved in liquid nitrogen vapor phase. Analytical flow cytometry was used to check the purity and quantity of every magnetically sorted T cell population. Genomic DNA was isolated from every sorted fraction and measured by UV absorbance on a Nanodrop 2000c.

The germline V gene specifies MDHEN as CDR1 and SYDVKM as CDR2. Trimming costs V 2 bases and J 7 bases, and their ends lie 8 bases apart. The CDR3 covers 12 residues, taking in both the cysteine and the phenylalanine. Only CDR3 DNA remains: 36 bases, in frame from the first base. This sample was taken from a study of shared clonotypes between healthy human individuals (TCRdb year 2020). Study-level background: The cohort included a few men and a couple of women between 18 and 49 years of age. Blood TCR repertoires of about five healthy adults were deeply sequenced to estimate repertoire size and the extent of clonotype sharing between individuals. Each donor's leukapheresis produced roughly between roughly 0.9 and 8.9 billion PBMCs. Per donor, three plates each were used for CD4 naive and CD4 memory, two for CD8 naive, and one for CD8 memory. To increase sequencing depth and limit assay-specific biases, different laboratories used diverse techniques to prepare libraries and sequence TCR repertoires. The paper as a whole reports these results and caveats: Sampling was restricted to blood, and TCR repertoires in tissues likely differ from the TCR repertoires found in blood. When a few donors were compared, the shared fraction of clonotypes was about 5% for naive CD4, 3.5% to 4% for naive CD8, more than 2% for memory CD4, and around 0.4% for memory CD8. Pairwise subsampling led to the expectation that sequencing depth would affect the degree of clonotype sharing among donors. Compared with non-shared clonotypes, clonotypes shared by all four sorted-subset donors had higher generation probabilities. Because the study included only a small number of donors, the genetic and exposure-history diversity represented was limited. Naive subsets generally had larger estimated clonotype richness than memory subsets did. Incomplete sequencing was indicated by rarefaction of sorted-subset datasets, despite the large sequencing depth.

Using the deep immunoSEQ assay, multiplex PCR amplified TCR CDR3 regions from genomic DNA. Extracted genomic DNA from each cell subset was distributed evenly across all wells of several immunoSEQ 96-well plates, and each plate was treated as a replicate. For sorted subsets, 150 to 250 ng genomic DNA, equal to tens of thousands of T cell genomes, was loaded into each replicate PCR. The purified libraries were quantified using a Qubit 3.0 fluorometer, sized with a Bioanalyzer 2100, and then quantified again using the KAPA Library Quantification kit. Every immunoSEQ 96-well plate was sequenced on a separate single-read 150-cycle Illumina NextSeq 550 flow cell. As for how the authors treated the data: Because only junctional sequences without quality scores were contained in the immunoSEQ output, filtering matching that applied to full-length reads could not be performed. Sequences were annotated with PyIR, a Python wrapper for IgBLAST v1.9, using IMGT germline references to assign V/J genes and CDR3. Reads were removed for weak V/J assignments (E-value above 1e-6), missing CDR3, stop codons, out-of-frame junctions, or ambiguous translated residues. V3J clonotypes were defined by identical inferred V gene, J gene, and CDR3 amino acid sequence. To compute the percentage overlap between repertoires, the number of shared unique clonotypes was divided by the size of the smaller repertoire. RTK rarefaction, the Chao1 estimator, and Recon v2.1 estimates of unobserved clonotypes were used to assess repertoire richness. OLGA was used to compute generation probabilities for all TCRbeta clonotypes that the gDNA method yielded from a handful of donors. TCRdb stores this immuneACCESS table with in-frame sequences only. Part of the clones is absent; in the studies checked, under half of the shortfall reflects unresolved V genes, and no reason is known for the rest. The V and J calls and clone size are taken from that table; D and trimming were inferred from the DNA. The sample profile shows approximately 640,000 clones; roughly 78% of them were found once. The top ten hold about 2% of the sample.

The clonotype comes from a woman aged 30 to 39 in good health. The sequence joins TRBV28 to TRBJ1-2, with no confident D gene call. Sequencing input: memory CD4+ T cells sorted from blood. The sample's cell subset or site label is to be understood as: CD45RA-negative fraction. Here is the DNA: TGTGCCAGCAGTTTAATCGATACTGGCTACACCTTC. This yields the protein CASSLIDTGYTF.